The present TCR beta chain was sequenced within a study of blood T cell repertoires in COVID-19. CDR1 and CDR2 (germline): SGHDT, YYEEEE. The CDR3 totals 15 residues. The junction had 3 bases not matched to a gene; V was cut back by 4 bases and J by 0 bases. The data were produced by immunoSEQ multiplex PCR, yet TCRdb's version contains in-frame clones alone and is incomplete. There are 300,000 to 350,000 clones in the sample; around four fifths occur only once, and approximately 3.1% lies in the top ten. The receptor comes from a man under 40 with active or convalescent COVID-19. The sequencing sample was made of peripheral blood. The genes are TRBV5-6 and TRBJ2-5; 10 nucleotides agree with TRBD2. Written as DNA, the CDR3 is TGTGCCAGCAGCGCGGGGACTAGCGACCAAGAGACCCAGTACTTC. Translated, it gives CASSAGTSDQETQYF.